This entry lists 27 T cell receptor beta chains sequenced from one sample in a study of regulatory T cells in long-lasting Graves disease. Construction of TCR beta libraries relied on iRepertoire HTBI primers and on Arm-PCR targeting CDR3 regions. Using its own MiXCR run on the multiplex PCR reads, TCRdb lists one record per CDR3 protein. In the table there are about 530,000 distinct CDR3 sequences, more than 15% of which are singletons. Described time point: newly diagnosed GD, antithyroid drugs for less than 3 months. PBMC-extracted RNA yielded the TCR library. This same sample was also taken into another study, of T cells in Graves' hyperthyroidism and ophthalmopathy.

The specimen was peripheral blood mononuclear cells (PBMCs), collected at new diagnosis, from a patient treated with antithyroid drugs. Receptors were obtained from a middle-aged woman with Graves disease.

This clonotype was counted at least ten times. The J gene is TRBJ1-5, the V gene TRBV6-1, with D perhaps TRBD1 (6 bases). CDR1 and CDR2 from the germline V gene are MNHNS and SASEGT. The CDR3 has 16 amino acids. V gave up 4 bases and J gave up 2 bases, with 15 bases separating them. The CDR3 bases are TGTGCCAGCAGTGCACAGGGACCCACGGGCAATCAGCCCCAGCATTTT. As protein: CASSAQGPTGNQPQHF.

The table lists this clonotype with many counts. The genes are TRBV5-5 and TRBJ2-7; 9 positions agree with TRBD1. The germline CDR1 and CDR2 sequences are SGHKS and YYEKEE (reference sequence). The V gene end was trimmed by 2 bases and the J gene end by 2 bases; junction bases not matched to a gene: 5. The CDR3 covers 15 residues. This CDR3 is CASSFRGQGPYEQYF. CDR3 sequence (DNA): TGTGCCAGCAGCTTTAGGGGACAGGGTCCCTACGAGCAGTACTTC. The whole variable domain, filled in from reference TRBV5-5 and TRBJ2-7, reads DAGVTQSPTHLIKTRGQQVTLRCSPISGHKSVSWYQQVLGQGPQFIFQYYEKEERGRGNFPDRFSARQFPNYSSELNVNALLLGDSALYLCASSFRGQGPYEQYFGPGTRLTVT.

This clonotype was seen more than once but under ten times. The chain has TRBV4-2 and TRBJ2-1; TRBD2 aligns across 12 bases. Germline V gene data show CDR1 as LGHNA and CDR2 as YNFKEQ. The CDR3 extends over 16 amino acids. The V segment lost 0 bases and the J segment 12 bases; nucleotides outside the gene matches: 9. The DNA of the CDR3 is TGTGCCAGCAGCCAAGATTTCCTAGCGGGGGGGCGGGGGCAGTTCTTC. Protein: CASSQDFLAGGRGQFF.

This clonotype was recorded a few times. V and J are TRBV6-1 and TRBJ2-7; no definite D call. From germline, CDR1 is MNHNS and CDR2 SASEGT. This CDR3 comprises 14 residues. With 6 bases removed from V and 0 bases from J, the gap between germline ends came to 12 bases. The CDR3 nucleotides are TGTGCCAGCAGCGCCGGATCTTCCTCCTACGAGCAGTACTTC. Amino acids: CASSAGSSSYEQYF.

This clonotype was found a few times. The V gene is TRBV5-6, the J gene TRBJ2-7, with 9 bases that match TRBD1. Germline V gene lookup returns CDR1 SGHDT and CDR2 YYEEEE. V was pared by 1 base and J by 6 bases, with 2 bases of the junction left unmatched. The CDR3 sequence is 13 residues long. This chain's CDR3 is CASSLTGGLEQYF. The CDR3 DNA follows: TGTGCCAGCAGCTTGACAGGGGGCCTCGAGCAGTACTTC.

The sample holds many counts of this clonotype. The V and J genes are TRBV7-3 and TRBJ2-3; D might be TRBD1 or TRBD2, each matching 5 bases. Trimming removed 3 bases from V and 2 bases from J, with 9 bases in between. The CDR3 runs 14 residues. Germline assignment: CDR1 SGHTA and CDR2 FQGTGA. CDR3 amino acids: CASSFGANTDTQYF. In DNA form, the CDR3 reads TGTGCCAGCAGCTTCGGGGCGAACACAGATACGCAGTATTTT.

Many counts were recorded for this clonotype. The chain carries TRBV7-9 and TRBJ2-5; the match to TRBD1 covers 12 bases. V gave up 6 bases and J gave up 5 bases; unmatched junction bases: 10. The CDR3 runs to 16 residues. CDR1 and CDR2 (germline): SEHNR, FQNEAQ (reference sequence). The DNA of the CDR3 is TGTGCCAGCAGACCCGGGACAGGGGGCGCTTGGGAGACCCAGTACTTC. Residues: CASRPGTGGAWETQYF.

This chain links TRBV4-1 with TRBJ1-5; no clear D. Germline V gives CDR1 MGHRA, CDR2 YSYEKL. The CDR3 covers 13 residues. Trimming removed 3 bases at V and 7 bases at J, with 10 bases between. This chain's CDR3 is CASSHPNGQPQHF. CDR3 DNA: TGCGCCAGCAGCCATCCGAACGGGCAGCCCCAGCATTTT.

The chain joins TRBV13 to TRBJ2-1; the D is unclear. The CDR3 covers 15 residues. Trimming cost V 5 bases and J 5 bases, with 16 bases left between them. Germline V CDR1 and CDR2: PRHDT, FYEKMQ (reference sequence). Written as DNA, the CDR3 is TGTGCCAGCAGCCCCCGGGCGGTCGTAAACAATGAGCAGTTCTTC. Protein: CASSPRAVVNNEQFF.

This clonotype came up many times. The chain uses TRBV3-1 and TRBJ1-1; 7 bases are a match to TRBD1. The CDR3 sequence is 15 residues long. Per germline, CDR1 LGHDT and CDR2 YNNKEL (reference sequence). V trimming: 4 bases; J trimming: 1 base; junction bases outside the gene matches: 6. For the CDR3, the DNA is TGTGCCAGCAGCCCCCACGACAGGGCGAACACTGAAGCTTTCTTT. It is translated as CASSPHDRANTEAFF.

Many counts were recorded for this clonotype. At one end the junction does not follow the germline gene, possibly because of a read error. This chain connects TRBV5-1 to TRBJ1-1, with D tentatively TRBD1 (5 bases). There are 15 residues in the CDR3. In germline, CDR1 is SGHRS, CDR2 YFSETQ. The CDR3 spells CASSLEGTRNAEAFF. CDR3 nucleotide sequence: TGCGCCAGCAGCTTGGAGGGGACCAGGAACGCTGAAGCTTTCTTT.

This clonotype was counted at least ten times. This chain joins TRBV18 and TRBJ1-3, with 7 bases that match TRBD1. V dropped 2 bases and J dropped 4; count of bases not matched to a gene: 5. Germline V gene data show CDR1 as KGHSH and CDR2 as LQKENI. CDR3 size: 15 residues. CDR3 DNA sequence: TGTGCCAGCTCACCAGGAGGGGGCCCAGGAAACACCATATATTTT. Protein sequence: CASSPGGGPGNTIYF. The whole variable domain, filled in from reference TRBV18 and TRBJ1-3, reads NAGVMQNPRHLVRRRGQEARLRCSPMKGHSHVYWYRQLPEEGLKFMVYLQKENIIDESGMPKERFSAEFPKEGPSILRIQQVVRGDSAAYFCASSPGGGPGNTIYFGEGSWLTVV.

This clonotype was seen many times. V gene TRBV7-2 combines with J gene TRBJ2-7; 8 bases map to TRBD2. The V gene's germline CDR1 is SGHTA and CDR2 FQGNSA. J was trimmed by 1 base and V by 0 bases; bases with no gene match: 2. The CDR3 length is 15 residues. The CDR3 nucleotides are TGTGCCAGCAGCTTAGCGGCTAGCGGGTCCTACGAGCAGTACTTC. Translated: CASSLAASGSYEQYF.

This clonotype was found many times. The CDR3 protein is CASSNPGQNYGYTF. The CDR3 DNA follows: TGCGCCAGCAGCAATCCGGGACAGAACTATGGCTACACCTTC. J is TRBJ1-2 and V is TRBV5-1, with 7 bases aligning to TRBD1. J was trimmed by 2 bases and V by 4 bases; bases with no gene match: 5. CDR1 and CDR2 from the germline V gene are SGHRS and YFSETQ. The CDR3 loop spans 14 amino acids. Full variable domain (rest looked up from reference TRBV5-1 and TRBJ1-2): KAGVTQTPRYLIKTRGQQVTLSCSPISGHRSVSWYQQTPGQGLQFLFEYFSETQRNKGNFPGRFSGRQFSNSRSEMNVSTLELGDSALYLCASSNPGQNYGYTFGSGTRLTVV.

This clonotype was counted ten times or more. V and J are TRBV11-2 and TRBJ2-7, with TRBD2 identical over 8 bases. This CDR3 region has 14 residues. Losses at the gene ends were 2 bases for V and 5 bases for J; bases not matched to a gene: 5. Per the germline V gene, CDR1 is SGHAT and CDR2 is FQNNGV. The chain's CDR3 is CASSLRAGEHEQYF. The DNA for the CDR3 is TGTGCCAGCAGCTTACGAGCGGGGGAGCACGAGCAGTACTTC.

In the case of this clonotype: Because it lacks the conserved phenylalanine or tryptophan at the end, this CDR3 is likely a read error. The J gene is TRBJ2-1, the V gene TRBV4-1, with 7 bases fitting TRBD1. The CDR3 totals 14 residues. Germline trimming cut 3 bases from V and 4 bases from J; bases unmatched to any gene: 3. Germline V CDR1 and CDR2: MGHRA, YSYEKL. The CDR3 loop reads CASSQPGQYNEQFL. The DNA for the CDR3 is TGCGCCAGCAGCCAGCCGGGACAGTACAATGAGCAGTTCCTC.

Many counts were recorded for this clonotype. The chain couples TRBV20-1 to TRBJ2-3; weak D call: TRBD2 (7 bases). Germline CDR1 DFQATT, CDR2 SNEGSKA (reference sequence). V lost 4 bases, J lost 6 bases, and 20 bases lay in between. The CDR3 is 15 residues long. The CDR3 DNA follows: TGCAGTGCTACGGCCCTTGCGGGGGCCGTGGATACGCAGTATTTT. This sequence encodes CSATALAGAVDTQYF.

Only a few counts were recorded for this clonotype. The DNA for the CDR3 is TGTGCCAGCAGCTTGGGAAGGGACAGGGGGCCTCCATTCAATCAGCCCCAGCATTTT. Protein product: CASSLGRDRGPPFNQPQHF. The chain has TRBV5-6 and TRBJ1-5; TRBD1 matches at 12 bases. Trimming at V came to 0 bases and at J to 3 bases, leaving 10 bases not matched to a gene. This CDR3 region has 19 residues. Germline CDR1 and CDR2: SGHDT and YYEEEE.

This clonotype was recorded a few times. V usage is TRBV12-3 or TRBV12-4 and J usage is TRBJ2-2; D gene ambiguous. The CDR3 contains 15 residues. With 1 base removed from V and 3 bases from J, the gap between germline ends came to 9 bases. In DNA, the CDR3 is TGTGCCAGCAGTTTAGAACGAGGACACACCGGGGAGCTGTTTTTT. Its protein is CASSLERGHTGELFF.

Details on this clonotype: A much larger clone differs by one base, so this may be a read error. The chain uses TRBV20-1 and TRBJ2-5, with D possibly being TRBD1 or TRBD2 (8 bases each). Germline CDR1 is DFQATT and CDR2 is SNEGSKA (reference sequence). Trimming removed 0 bases at V and 11 bases at J, with 22 bases between. The CDR3 is made up of 15 amino acids. The chain's CDR3 is CSARDSGTGNNEQYF. The CDR3 DNA sequence: TGCAGTGCTAGAGATAGCGGGACAGGAAACAATGAGCAGTACTTC.

In its sample, this clonotype was seen many times. The chain recombines TRBV6-2 or TRBV6-3 with TRBJ2-3, with 14 bases matching TRBD2. Germline V gene data show CDR1 as MNHEY and CDR2 as SVGEGT. This CDR3 has 18 amino acids. V gave up 6 bases and J gave up 0 bases; unmatched junction bases: 8. The CDR3 DNA follows: TGTGCCAGCAGACCCGGGACTAGCGGGGGACCGAGCACAGATACGCAGTATTTT. Its translation: CASRPGTSGGPSTDTQYF.

There are many counts of this clonotype. The chain combines TRBV7-9 with TRBJ1-2, with TRBD1 matching 7 bases. This CDR3 has 17 residues. The ends lost 2 bases at V and 10 bases at J; junction bases unmatched: 19. Germline V CDR1 and CDR2: SEHNR, FQNEAQ (reference sequence). The CDR3 sequence is CASSLKEPWGPTGNYTF. CDR3 DNA: TGTGCCAGCAGCTTAAAGGAACCGTGGGGGCCGACAGGGAACTACACCTTC.

The rearrangement uses TRBV28 and TRBJ1-2; a weak D match, TRBD1 (5 bases). The length of the CDR3 is 14 residues. The V gene's germline CDR1 is MDHEN and CDR2 SYDVKM. V was trimmed by 8 bases and J by 2 bases, leaving 15 bases between them. Here the CDR3 reads CASSAPGLNYGYTF. CDR3 sequence (DNA): TGTGCCAGCTCTGCCCCAGGGCTCAACTATGGCTACACCTTC.

This clonotype was recorded at least ten times. The V gene is TRBV19, the J gene TRBJ1-2; 11 bases map to TRBD1. Germline V CDR1 and CDR2: LNHDA, SQIVND (reference sequence). Trimming removed 9 bases from V and 4 bases from J; junction bases left unmatched: 7. The CDR3 is 14 amino acids. CDR3 sequence (DNA): TGTGCCAGCACCCCGGGACAGGGGGGCTATGGCTACACCTTC. This gives the protein CASTPGQGGYGYTF.

The sample holds many counts of this clonotype. The chain recombines TRBV11-2 with TRBJ2-1; D unresolved. Germline V gene lookup returns CDR1 SGHAT and CDR2 FQNNGV. This CDR3 has 15 amino acids. Trimming stripped 4 bases from V and 1 base from J, with 11 bases between. CDR3 coding DNA: TGTGCCAGCAGCTCGCCCCGTCTGTCCTACAATGAGCAGTTCTTC. Translation gives CASSSPRLSYNEQFF.

In this sample, this clonotype turned up many times. The V and J genes are TRBV4-1 and TRBJ2-1, with D perhaps matching TRBD2 (7 bases). Trimming took 1 base from V and 4 from J, leaving 17 bases between them. The germline CDR1 and CDR2 sequences are MGHRA and YSYEKL. This CDR3 spans 17 amino acids. CDR3 sequence (DNA): TGCGCCAGCAGCCAAGCGAGGGGGGGATTGGCATACAATGAGCAGTTCTTC. This sequence encodes CASSQARGGLAYNEQFF.

This clonotype was observed at least ten times. V and J are TRBV12-3 or TRBV12-4 and TRBJ1-2; D is unclear. The CDR3 sequence is 13 residues long. Deletions cut 7 bases from V and 0 bases from J, with 9 bases between. The CDR3 loop is CASNRGTNYGYTF. The CDR3 DNA sequence: TGTGCCAGCAACCGGGGAACTAACTATGGCTACACCTTC.